Detailed here is one T cell receptor beta chain. Sequencing used immunoSEQ v3. Data came from immunoSEQ multiplex PCR; TCRdb stores just in-frame clones and leaves some out. The sample holds over 20,000 clones, 60% to 85% seen once. Time point noted: pre-treatment sample, taken before nivolumab and TIL therapy. The data are from a study of TIL therapy for anti-PD-1-resistant metastatic lung cancer. The origin of this receptor is a person aged 25-85 years with non-small cell lung cancer. This specimen consisted of blood, obtained at baseline.

CDR3 sequence: CASTFGPDKRETQYF. The CDR3 nucleotides read TGTGCCAGCACCTTTGGACCCGATAAACGAGAGACCCAGTACTTC. The genes are TRBV7-2 and TRBJ2-5; D not resolved. This CDR3 comprises 15 residues. V shed 7 bases and J shed 4 bases, with 19 bases lying between them. CDR1 and CDR2 (germline): SGHTA, FQGNSA.